The rows below give T cell receptor beta chains drawn from one sample of a study of T cell clones after liver transplantation. Method: immunoSEQ multiplex PCR; TCRdb's copy keeps in-frame clones and lacks some. Of 45,000 or so clones in the sample, around 84% were seen once. Sequencing was performed on CD4+ T cells from blood, taken 24 months after liver transplant. These receptors came from a human patient who received a liver transplant. The graft donor may have given rise to some T cells. CDR3s include the opening cysteine and the closing phenylalanine or tryptophan. D genes are given only for firm matches. The size entry is marked missing in some rows and otherwise reads once, few, many or a size class.

. TRBJ1-1 few TRBV6-1 TGTGCCAGCAGTGAGTTCGGGGTGAACACTGAAGCTTTCTTT CASSEFGVNTEAFF
. TRBJ1-4 . TRBV18 TGTGCCAGCTCACCAAAAAGTCTCAGCGCTGCAACTAATGAAAAACTGTTTTTT CASSPKSLSAATNEKLFF
. TRBJ1-5 . TRBV23-1 TGCGCCAGCACCGCTCTACTTAAACAGGGTTATCGCAATCAGCCCCAGCATTTT CASTALLKQGYRNQPQHF
. TRBJ1-6 . TRBV6-5 TGTGCCTCCCAAAAAGGGTTCTATAATTCACCCCTCCACTTT CASQKGFYNSPLHF
TRBD1 TRBJ1-1 . TRBV5-1 TGCGCCAGCAGCTACAGGGGGCCCACTGAAGCTTTCTTT CASSYRGPTEAFF
. TRBJ2-1 . TRBV19 TGTGCCAGTAGTATTGTGGGGGCGGCTGAGCAGTTCTTC CASSIVGAAEQFF
. TRBJ2-3 . TRBV7-2 TGTGCCAGCAGCTCCAACTGGGGGGCGGATACGCAGTATTTT CASSSNWGADTQYF
. TRBJ2-3 . TRBV5-6 TGTGCCAGCAGCTTGCTGGGATGGTCGACCCCTCGGCCAGATACGCAGTATTTT CASSLLGWSTPRPDTQYF
. TRBJ1-3 . TRBV28 TGTGCCAGCAGTCTCAGGGGAACTGGAAACACCATATATTTT CASSLRGTGNTIYF
TRBD2 TRBJ2-7 . TRBV6-5 TGTGCCAGCAGTTACTCAAGCGGGGGCCTCTCCTACGAGCAGTACTTC CASSYSSGGLSYEQYF
TRBD1 TRBJ2-7 . TRBV6-5 TGTGCCAGCAGTTTCTCGGGACAGGGGCAGTACGAGCAGTACTTC CASSFSGQGQYEQYF
. TRBJ2-2 . TRBV5-1 TGCGCCAGCAGCCCGGGACTTCAAAAAGGGGAGCTGTTTTTT CASSPGLQKGELFF
. TRBJ1-5 . TRBV19 TGTGCCAGTAGCAGCGGGGTTCAGCCCCAGCATTTT CASSSGVQPQHF
. TRBJ1-3 . TRBV4-1 TGCGCCAGCCAACCCATAATATCGTGGGGAAACACCATATATTTT CASQPIISWGNTIYF
. TRBJ2-5 . TRBV20-1 TGCAGTGCTAGGGGTCAAGAGACCCAGTACTTC CSARGQETQYF
. TRBJ1-1 few TRBV18 TGTGCCAGCTCACTCGGGACTGAGAACACTGAAGCTTTCTTT CASSLGTENTEAFF
TRBD1 TRBJ2-7 . TRBV27 TGTGCCAGCAGTCGTCCCGGGACAGGGAACGAGCAGTACTTC CASSRPGTGNEQYF
. TRBJ2-2 . TRBV7-2 TGTGCCAGCAGGAGGGGCCTAACGGGACCTAACACCGGGGAGCTGTTTTTT CASRRGLTGPNTGELFF
. TRBJ1-3 . TRBV7-8 TGTGCCAGCAGCCAACCCACGAGAAACACCATATATTTT CASSQPTRNTIYF
TRBD1 TRBJ1-2 . TRBV18 TGTGCCAGCTCACCCGCGACAGGGCGGGGGGACTATGGCTACACCTTC CASSPATGRGDYGYTF
TRBD2 TRBJ2-3 . TRBV10-3 TGTGCCATCAGTGTAGGACTAGCGGGAGGTGGCACAGATACGCAGTATTTT CAISVGLAGGGTDTQYF
TRBD2 TRBJ2-7 . TRBV7-9 TGTGCCAGCAGCTTAGCGAGCGGGGCCCTAATCTACGAGCAGTACTTC CASSLASGALIYEQYF
. TRBJ2-2 . TRBV9 TGTGCCAGCGCTCCGGGAACGCGTCGGAACACCGGGGAGCTGTTTTTT CASAPGTRRNTGELFF
TRBD2 TRBJ2-5 . TRBV5-4 TGTGCCAGCAGCGGCTTAGCGGGGGGTGGAGAGACCCAGTACTTC CASSGLAGGGETQYF
TRBD1 TRBJ1-5 once TRBV19 TGTGCCAGGGGATTAGGGGGACAGGGGATTAGCAATCAGCCCCAGCATTTT CARGLGGQGISNQPQHF
. TRBJ2-5 . TRBV19 TGTGCCAGTATGGCCACCCGTAACGGGCGAGAGACCCAGTACTTC CASMATRNGRETQYF
. TRBJ1-3 . TRBV7-2 TGTGCCAGCAGCTTACCCAGCTATGGAAACACCATATATTTT CASSLPSYGNTIYF
. TRBJ2-3 . TRBV19 TGTGCCAGTAGTATACGACCCCCCAGGGGTTTAGATACGCAGTATTTT CASSIRPPRGLDTQYF
. TRBJ1-3 . TRBV11-1 TGTGCCAGCAGCCTCGTTGGATCATACTCTGGAAACACCATATATTTT CASSLVGSYSGNTIYF
TRBD1 TRBJ2-7 . TRBV10-3 TGTGCCTCGGGGACAGCGTCCTACGAGCAGTACTTC CASGTASYEQYF
TRBD1 TRBJ1-1 . TRBV10-3 TGTGCCATCAGTCAGGGGGGCCCGAACACTGAAGCTTTCTTT CAISQGGPNTEAFF
. TRBJ1-3 . TRBV9 TGTGCCAGCAGCGTAGCTAACAGCCAATTCTCTGGAAACACCATATATTTT CASSVANSQFSGNTIYF
TRBD2 TRBJ2-3 . TRBV15 TGTGCCACCAGCAGAGATTTCCGGGAGGGCACAGATACGCAGTATTTT CATSRDFREGTDTQYF
TRBD2 TRBJ2-1 . TRBV7-9 TGTGCCAGCAGCTACCCAGAGCGGGAGGGCCAGAATGAGCAGTTCTTC CASSYPEREGQNEQFF
. TRBJ1-1 . TRBV7-2 TGTGCCAGCAGCTTAAGTCACACCAACACTGAAGCTTTCTTT CASSLSHTNTEAFF
TRBD1 TRBJ2-5 . TRBV5-1 TGCGCCAGCAGCTTCGGACAGGGAAGAGGGCAAGAGACCCAGTACTTC CASSFGQGRGQETQYF
. TRBJ2-6 . TRBV18 TGTGCCAGCTCACCACCGTCTGGGGCCAACGTCCTGACTTTC CASSPPSGANVLTF
. TRBJ1-1 . TRBV5-1 TGCGCCAGCAGCTTGGAAAGTAAAGCTTTCTTT CASSLESKAFF
. TRBJ2-4 . TRBV5-4 TGTGCCAGCAGCCCTGCTCCAGCCAAAAACATTCAGTACTTC CASSPAPAKNIQYF
TRBD2 TRBJ2-1 . TRBV7-7 TGTGCCAGCAGCTTAGCGCCGGCGGGAGGGAACAATGAGCAGTTCTTC CASSLAPAGGNNEQFF
. TRBJ2-5 once TRBV4-1 TGCGCCAGCAGCCAAGGCCCCGGCCGGGGCCAAGAGACCCAGTACTTC CASSQGPGRGQETQYF
. TRBJ1-5 . TRBV19 TGTGCCAGTACTTGGCGGGGGCCTTCCAATCAGCCCCAGCATTTT CASTWRGPSNQPQHF
TRBD1 TRBJ2-7 . TRBV19 TGTGCCAGTACGACAGGGGGCCAGGACGAGCAGTACTTC CASTTGGQDEQYF
. TRBJ2-4 . TRBV6-1 TGTGCCAGCAGTGAAGCTTCTTACAGTGCCAAAAACATTCAGTACTTC CASSEASYSAKNIQYF
TRBD1 TRBJ2-3 . TRBV27 TGTGCCAGCAGGAAACTTTCGACAGGGACAGATACGCAGTATTTT CASRKLSTGTDTQYF
TRBD2 TRBJ2-1 . TRBV6-1 TGTGCCAGCAGTGAAACCCAGCGGGGACTCGGGGAGCAGTTCTTC CASSETQRGLGEQFF
. TRBJ1-1 . TRBV4-2 TGTGCCAGCAGCCAAGATCCCGGGGGAGGAACTGAAGCTTTCTTT CASSQDPGGGTEAFF
. TRBJ2-2 . TRBV19 TGTGCCAGTAGGTCAGTCCCCGGGGAGCTGTTTTTT CASRSVPGELFF
. TRBJ1-3 . TRBV29-1 TGCAGCGTTGAAGACCCAAATTCCGTCTACTCTGGAAACACCATATATTTT CSVEDPNSVYSGNTIYF
. TRBJ2-3 . TRBV6-5 TGTGCCAGCAGTTACAGAAGCCACACAGATACGCAGTATTTT CASSYRSHTDTQYF
. TRBJ2-7 . TRBV7-8 TGTGCCAGCAGCTTAGGGGATGGGGGAATGGGGAACTACGAGCAGTACTTC CASSLGDGGMGNYEQYF
. TRBJ2-3 . TRBV6-5 TGTGCCAGCAGTTACGGTGGGGGCACAGATACGCAGTATTTT CASSYGGGTDTQYF
. TRBJ2-7 . TRBV9 TGTGCCAGCAGCGTAGAGGCGGGGGCCGGATACGAGCAGTATTTC CASSVEAGAGYEQYF
. TRBJ2-5 once TRBV7-3 TGTGCCAGCAGCCCCCACCGGTCCCAAGAGACCCAGTACTTC CASSPHRSQETQYF
. TRBJ2-3 . TRBV28 TGTGCCAGCAGTGGTGGTATCACAGATACGCAGTATTTT CASSGGITDTQYF
TRBD1 TRBJ1-5 . TRBV28 TGTGCCAGCAGTCGGACAGGGGGTAATCAGCCCCAGCATTTT CASSRTGGNQPQHF
. TRBJ2-7 . TRBV18 TGTGCCAGCTCACCAAGTGTGGCGACCCGGGTCGAGCAGTACTTC CASSPSVATRVEQYF
TRBD1 TRBJ1-2 . TRBV4-2 TGTGCCAGCAGCCATGGACAGGGGCGGAACTATGGCTACACCTTC CASSHGQGRNYGYTF